A single sample is the source of the 21 T cell receptor beta chains below, sequenced in a study of regulatory T cells in long-lasting Graves disease. For TCR beta, libraries came from iRepertoire HTBI primers and Arm-PCR of CDR3 regions. TCRdb independently ran MiXCR on the multiplex PCR reads; one entry per CDR3 protein. The repertoire includes fewer than 350,000 distinct CDR3 sequences, approximately 20% of them detected once, and less than 40% sits in the top ten. Noted time point: newly diagnosed GD, antithyroid drugs for less than 3 months. After RNA was extracted from PBMCs, the TCR library was made from it. This specimen was peripheral blood mononuclear cells (PBMCs), taken at new diagnosis, from a patient treated with antithyroid drugs. The receptors were sampled from a female donor with Graves disease.

This clonotype was seen many times. The J gene is TRBJ2-1, the V gene TRBV12-5; D possibly corresponds to TRBD1 (5 bases). Trimming took 6 bases from V and 0 from J, leaving 18 bases between them. The CDR3 is made up of 17 amino acids. Germline assignment: CDR1 LGHNT and CDR2 FRNRAP. CDR3 bases: TGTGCTAGTGGGCCACTACAGGTCCGGAGCTCCTACAATGAGCAGTTCTTC. Translated: CASGPLQVRSSYNEQFF.

The sample holds many counts of this clonotype. The rearrangement links TRBV12-3 or TRBV12-4 to TRBJ2-6; D is possibly TRBD2 (5 bases). The CDR3 has 16 residues. V was shortened by 5 bases and J by 2 bases, with 13 bases between the two germline ends. This CDR3 reads CASSLGGSPGANVLTF. CDR3 sequence (DNA): TGTGCCAGCAGTCTTGGCGGGTCTCCTGGGGCCAACGTCCTGACTTTC.

This clonotype was seen many times. V usage is TRBV7-2 and J usage is TRBJ2-7, with 13 bases lining up with TRBD2. CDR3 length: 16 residues. CDR1 and CDR2 from the germline V gene are SGHTA and FQGNSA. V was clipped by 1 base and J by 6 bases; unmatched bases: 6. The CDR3 sequence is CASSLEGLAGQGEQYF. The CDR3 DNA is TGTGCCAGCAGCTTAGAGGGACTAGCGGGACAAGGCGAGCAGTACTTC.

This clonotype was seen repeatedly, ten times or more. The rearrangement joins TRBV24-1 to TRBJ2-7, with 8 positions matching TRBD1. The junction had 6 bases not matched to a gene; V was cut back by 3 bases and J by 6 bases. In germline, CDR1 is KGHDR, CDR2 SFDVKD. This CDR3 has 14 amino acids. DNA for the CDR3: TGTGCCACCAGTGATCCCGGACAGGGAGGCGAGCAGTACTTC. Translating it yields CATSDPGQGGEQYF.

The genes are TRBV28 and TRBJ1-5; TRBD1 aligns across 10 bases. In germline, CDR1 is MDHEN, CDR2 SYDVKM. This CDR3 comprises 19 residues. The trim removed 1 base at V and 4 bases at J, leaving 13 bases unmatched. The CDR3 sequence is CASSLFFSLGQGLNQPQHF. Here the CDR3 DNA reads TGTGCCAGCAGTTTATTCTTCAGTTTGGGACAGGGGCTTAATCAGCCCCAGCATTTT.

This clonotype was observed many times. The chain links TRBV28 to TRBJ2-5; 8 positions agree with TRBD1. Trimming took 7 bases from V and 5 from J; bases not matched to a gene: 6. Germline CDR1 and CDR2: MDHEN and SYDVKM. This CDR3 region has 13 residues. The CDR3 DNA reads as TGTGCCAGCATCGACAGGGGATCTGAGACCCAGTACTTC. Amino acid sequence: CASIDRGSETQYF. The full variable domain, its missing parts supplied by reference TRBV28 and TRBJ2-5, is DVKVTQSSRYLVKRTGEKVFLECVQDMDHENMFWYRQDPGLGLRLIYFSYDVKMKEKGDIPEGYSVSREKKERFSLILESASTNQTSMYLCASIDRGSETQYFGPGTRLLVL.

The CDR3 protein is CSARRRTSSSTDTQYF. The CDR3 DNA reads TGCAGTGCTAGAAGGCGGACTAGCTCTAGCACAGATACGCAGTATTTT. The genes are TRBV20-1 and TRBJ2-3, with 8 bases aligning to TRBD2. Germline lookup yields CDR1 DFQATT and CDR2 SNEGSKA (reference sequence). The CDR3 consists of 16 residues. V lost 2 bases, J lost 0 bases, and 7 bases stayed unmatched.

This sequence joins TRBV11-2 and TRBJ2-7, with D possibly matching TRBD2 (5 bases). Trimming pared 2 bases from V and 2 bases from J, leaving 13 bases between. The CDR3 has 15 residues. Germline V gene sequence: CDR1 SGHAT, CDR2 FQNNGV. The CDR3 sequence: CASSLITPGTYEQYF. CDR3 bases: TGTGCCAGCAGCTTAATTACCCCGGGAACCTACGAGCAGTACTTC.

This clonotype was recorded at least ten times. DNA of the CDR3: TGCAGTGCTAGGTCCAGGGCCACTGAAGCTTTCTTT. It encodes CSARSRATEAFF. J is TRBJ1-1 and V is TRBV20-1; D possibly corresponds to TRBD1 (5 bases). V lost 3 bases to trimming and J lost 4 bases, with 9 bases between them. The CDR3 covers 12 residues. Germline V gene data show CDR1 as DFQATT and CDR2 as SNEGSKA (reference sequence).

Ten or more counts support this clonotype. CDR3 region: CSARSVTHTNEQFF. CDR3 coding DNA: TGCAGTGCTAGATCGGTGACCCATACGAATGAGCAGTTCTTC. The chain has TRBV20-1 and TRBJ2-1; D is uncertain. Germline V CDR1 and CDR2: DFQATT, SNEGSKA (reference sequence). With 2 bases removed from V and 7 bases from J, the gap between germline ends came to 15 bases. CDR3 length: 14 amino acids.

Points on this clonotype: This likely reflects a read error, since a far larger clone is one base away. The rearrangement links TRBV7-8 to TRBJ2-1, with 7 nucleotides matching TRBD2. The CDR3 loop spans 16 amino acids. CDR1 and CDR2 from the germline V gene are SGHVS and FQNEAQ. CDR3 sequence (DNA): TGTGCCAGCAGTCGGGGGGTAGCGGATGCCTACAATGAGCAGCTCTTC. Translated, it gives CASSRGVADAYNEQLF.

In its sample, this clonotype was seen many times. This chain uses TRBV28 with TRBJ2-3; a possible D gene is TRBD1 (5 bases). V dropped 2 bases and J dropped 9 bases, with 21 bases sitting between them. Germline lookup yields CDR1 MDHEN and CDR2 SYDVKM. The CDR3 runs 16 residues. The DNA of the CDR3 is TGTGCCAGCAGTTTACTAGGGGCCTACGCGCAAGGGACGCAGTATTTT. Translated: CASSLLGAYAQGTQYF.

The rearrangement uses TRBV24-1 and TRBJ2-3; 10 bases agree with TRBD1. Germline V gene sequence: CDR1 KGHDR, CDR2 SFDVKD. This CDR3 spans 15 amino acids. With V trimmed by 2 bases and J by 4 bases, 2 bases remained unmatched. The CDR3 spells CATSDSGQGPDTQYF. CDR3 DNA sequence: TGTGCCACCAGTGATTCGGGACAGGGGCCAGATACGCAGTATTTT.

V is TRBV2 and J is TRBJ2-1; the match to TRBD2 covers 7 bases. The J call may be wrong; the DNA end is better matched by TRBJ2-5. Germline lookup yields CDR1 SNHLY and CDR2 FYNNEI. This CDR3 has 12 residues. CDR3 amino acids: CASTPRGETQYF. In DNA form, the CDR3 reads TGTGCCAGCACCCCGCGGGGGGAGACCCAGTACTTC.

Notes on this clonotype: This could be a read error, since a much larger clone is one nucleotide away. The chain employs TRBV6-2 or TRBV6-3 and TRBJ1-2; the match to TRBD1 covers 8 bases. This CDR3 comprises 18 residues. The germline gives CDR1 MNHEY, CDR2 SVGEGT. Trimming cost V 0 bases and J 7 bases; bases outside gene matches: 16. The CDR3 reads CASSYSGPQGVGVGGYTF. The CDR3 DNA is TGTGCCAGCAGTTACTCGGGTCCACAGGGGGTGGGAGTAGGTGGCTACACCTTC.

This clonotype was seen ten or more times. This sequence may be a read error, since a much larger clone differs from it by one base. This CDR3 is CASSGTGGAEAQYF. CDR3 coding DNA: TGTGCCAGCAGCGGGACAGGGGGTGCGGAGGCCCAGTACTTC. The chain joins TRBV2 to TRBJ2-5; 11 nucleotides match TRBD1. The CDR3 extends over 14 amino acids. Looked up from germline, CDR1 is SNHLY and CDR2 is FYNNEI. J gave up 9 bases and V 6 bases, and 9 bases lay outside the gene matches.

Many counts were recorded for this clonotype. The V call is TRBV19, the J call TRBJ1-5, with a possible D match to TRBD1 (5 bases). This CDR3 is 16 amino acids long. CDR1 is LNHDA, CDR2 SQIVND, per germline (reference sequence). Trimming removed 6 bases from V and 1 base from J, with 16 bases in between. The CDR3 DNA follows: TGTGCCAGTAGAAATTTGGGCGGGGGAAGCAATCAGCCCCAGCATTTT. Residues: CASRNLGGGSNQPQHF.

This rearrangement joins TRBV19 to TRBJ2-2; D gene ambiguous. V lost 3 bases and J lost 4, with 3 bases in between. Per germline, CDR1 LNHDA and CDR2 SQIVND (reference sequence). The CDR3 is made up of 12 amino acids. CDR3 sequence: CASSIGTGELFF. CDR3 sequence (DNA): TGTGCCAGTAGTATCGGCACCGGGGAGCTGTTTTTT.

The count of this clonotype is one. A much larger clone differs from this one at a single base, so this may be a read error. The chain recombines TRBV30 with TRBJ2-1; a weak D match, TRBD2 (7 bases). The closer fit of TRBJ2-3 to the DNA end suggests the J call may be wrong. The CDR3 extends over 15 amino acids. Germline-derived CDR1 and CDR2 are GTSNPN and SVGIG (reference sequence). In DNA form, the CDR3 reads TGTGCCTCCTCCCAAGGCAGCGGGGACACAGATGCGCAGTATTTT. This gives the protein CASSQGSGDTDAQYF.

V is TRBV13 and J is TRBJ2-6, with D perhaps matching TRBD2 (6 bases). The CDR3 has 15 amino acids. The germline V gene encodes CDR1 PRHDT and CDR2 FYEKMQ (reference sequence). The V and J ends lost 8 bases and 1 base respectively, with 12 bases between them. For the CDR3, the DNA is TGTGCCAGCCGGAGGGGCACTTCTGGGGCCAACGTCCTGACTTTC. Translated, it gives CASRRGTSGANVLTF.

This clonotype was counted between two and nine times. The V and J genes are TRBV5-4 and TRBJ1-5, with TRBD1 matching 7 bases. Germline CDR1 SGHNT, CDR2 YYREEE (reference sequence). The CDR3 loop spans 15 amino acids. V lost 2 bases to trimming and J lost 3 bases; unmatched junction nucleotides: 5. This CDR3 is CASSLTGADNQPQHF. In nucleotides, the CDR3 is TGTGCCAGCAGCTTAACAGGGGCGGACAATCAGCCCCAGCATTTT. Filled out from reference TRBV5-4 and TRBJ1-5, the complete variable domain reads ETGVTQSPTHLIKTRGQQVTLRCSSQSGHNTVSWYQQALGQGPQFIFQYYREEENGRGNFPPRFSGLQFPNYSSELNVNALELDDSALYLCASSLTGADNQPQHFGDGTRLSIL.